These 24 T cell receptor beta chains were sequenced from one sample in a study of OX40 agonist ivuxolimab in advanced cancers. Measured with immunoSEQ multiplex PCR; TCRdb has only the in-frame clones, and not every one. The sample records about 54,000 clones, approximately 90% being singletons. Sequencing used CD4+ or CD8+ T cells sorted from blood, obtained in a trial of the OX40 agonist ivuxolimab. The source of these receptors is an adult with an advanced solid tumor such as melanoma, head and neck, liver or kidney cancer.

CDR3 loop: CATSWGRQTGTDTQYF. The DNA for the CDR3 is TGTGCCACCAGCTGGGGCCGACAAACGGGCACAGATACGCAGTATTTT. The V call is TRBV15, the J call TRBJ2-3; D perhaps matches TRBD1 (5 bases). In germline, CDR1 is LNHNV, CDR2 YYDKDF (reference sequence). This CDR3 is built from 16 residues. V was cut by 5 bases and J by 1 base, with 16 bases left in between.

CDR3 sequence reads: CASSMGETRYQETQYF. CDR3 nucleotide sequence: TGTGCCAGTAGTATGGGTGAGACTCGGTACCAAGAGACCCAGTACTTC. The chain employs TRBV19 and TRBJ2-5, with no clear D. The germline V and J ends were trimmed by 3 bases and 0 bases, with 14 bases remaining between them. The V gene's germline CDR1 is LNHDA and CDR2 SQIVND (reference sequence). The CDR3 length is 16 residues.

V is TRBV19 and J is TRBJ2-1, with D maybe TRBD2 (5 bases). The CDR3 loop spans 16 amino acids. V gave up 1 base and J gave up 0 bases, with 10 bases separating them. Germline V gene sequence: CDR1 LNHDA, CDR2 SQIVND (reference sequence). CDR3 amino acids: CASSIASRSSYNEQFF. The CDR3 bases are TGTGCCAGTAGTATAGCTAGCCGCAGCTCCTACAATGAGCAGTTCTTC.

V is TRBV19 and J is TRBJ1-5, with D possibly being TRBD1 (5 bases). Per the germline V gene, CDR1 is LNHDA and CDR2 is SQIVND (reference sequence). The V gene lost 8 bases and the J gene lost 4 bases, with 6 bases spanning the gap. CDR3 size: 11 residues. As DNA, the CDR3 is TGTGCCAGTCGGGGGAATCAGCCCCAGCATTTT. This sequence encodes CASRGNQPQHF.

CDR3 nucleotides: TGTGCCAGCAGCAAAGGGAATAGGCCGGTTAGCAATCAGCCCCAGCATTTT. Translated: CASSKGNRPVSNQPQHF. The rearrangement links TRBV21-1 to TRBJ1-5. TRBV21-1 is assigned pseudogene status. This CDR3 comprises 17 residues.

The V and J genes are TRBV6-5 and TRBJ2-1; D unclear. Germline V CDR1 and CDR2: MNHEY, SVGAGI. CDR3 length: 15 amino acids. The ends were cut back, 0 bases at V and 4 bases at J, with 10 bases in the middle. CDR3 sequence: CASSYSPVGYNEQFF. The CDR3 DNA is TGTGCCAGCAGTTACTCCCCGGTAGGATACAATGAGCAGTTCTTC.

This clone was seen a handful of times. V is TRBV19 and J is TRBJ1-5, with D tentatively TRBD1 (5 bases). There are 13 residues in the CDR3. The V end was cut by 7 bases, the J end by 7 bases, with 14 bases between. The germline gives CDR1 LNHDA, CDR2 SQIVND (reference sequence). The CDR3 bases are TGTGCCAGTACCCCCGACGAGGGGCAGCCCCAGCATTTT. Its translation: CASTPDEGQPQHF.

This rearrangement joins TRBV11-2 to TRBJ2-5; perhaps TRBD1 as D (5 bases). V was trimmed by 2 bases and J by 5 bases, leaving 9 bases between them. The CDR3 loop spans 13 amino acids. CDR1 SGHAT and CDR2 FQNNGV come from the germline V gene. The DNA of the CDR3 is TGTGCCAGCAGCTTACCAGGGCAGGAGACCCAGTACTTC. This gives the protein CASSLPGQETQYF. The full variable domain, its missing parts supplied by reference TRBV11-2 and TRBJ2-5, is EAGVAQSPRYKIIEKRQSVAFWCNPISGHATLYWYQQILGQGPKLLIQFQNNGVVDDSQLPKDRFSAERLKGVDSTLKIQPAKLEDSAVYLCASSLPGQETQYFGPGTRLLVL.

The chain recombines TRBV7-2 with TRBJ2-1; tentative D call: TRBD1 (6 bases). V lost 1 base to trimming and J lost 4 bases, with 14 bases between them. The V gene's germline CDR1 is SGHTA and CDR2 FQGNSA. There are 16 residues in the CDR3. In DNA form, the CDR3 reads TGTGCCAGCAGCTTAGGGTCAACAGGGAATTACAATGAGCAGTTCTTC. This gives the protein CASSLGSTGNYNEQFF.

This chain joins TRBV9 and TRBJ2-1; weak D call: TRBD1 (6 bases). V was clipped by 3 bases and J by 0 bases, with 10 bases between them. This CDR3 is built from 15 residues. Per the germline V gene, CDR1 is SGDLS and CDR2 is YYNGEE. This CDR3 reads CASSATGLSYNEQFF. The CDR3 nucleotides read TGTGCCAGCAGCGCCACAGGGCTCTCCTACAATGAGCAGTTCTTC. The variable domain in full, completed from reference TRBV9 and TRBJ2-1, reads DSGVTQTPKHLITATGQRVTLRCSPRSGDLSVYWYQQSLDQGLQFLIQYYNGEERAKGNILERFSAQQFPDLHSELNLSSLELGDSALYFCASSATGLSYNEQFFGPGTRLTVL.

This chain uses TRBV5-5 with TRBJ2-7, with 7 bases that match TRBD1. The V gene's germline CDR1 is SGHKS and CDR2 YYEKEE (reference sequence). With 4 bases clipped from V and 2 bases from J, the junction kept 6 bases outside the gene matches. The CDR3 runs 14 residues. The CDR3 DNA reads as TGTGCCAGCAGCCTTTGGGACAGAACCTACGAGCAGTACTTC. It translates to CASSLWDRTYEQYF.

CDR3 sequence (DNA): TGTGCCAGTAGTCCCAGGACGGGGATGAACACTGAAGCTTTCTTT. As protein: CASSPRTGMNTEAFF. The J gene is TRBJ1-1, the V gene TRBV19, with no clear D. V shed 5 bases and J shed 0 bases, with 13 bases lying between them. The CDR3 runs to 15 residues. Germline-derived CDR1 and CDR2 are LNHDA and SQIVND (reference sequence).

V and J are TRBV13 and TRBJ1-6; D is possibly TRBD1 (6 bases). This CDR3 spans 14 amino acids. From germline, CDR1 is PRHDT and CDR2 FYEKMQ (reference sequence). V was trimmed by 3 bases and J by 7 bases, leaving 10 bases between them. Written as DNA, the CDR3 is TGTGCCAGCAGCTTTGGACAGACGAATTCACCCCTCCACTTT. Its translation is CASSFGQTNSPLHF.

The rearrangement uses TRBV7-9 and TRBJ2-7; tentatively, D is TRBD2 (6 bases). The CDR3 loop spans 14 amino acids. Germline V gene data show CDR1 as SEHNR and CDR2 as FQNEAQ (reference sequence). V was pared by 4 bases and J by 5 bases, with 15 bases between. CDR3 sequence (DNA): TGTGCCAGCAGCTCCTCGGGGAGGCCCAACGAGCAGTACTTC. Translating gives CASSSSGRPNEQYF.

The V and J genes are TRBV7-9 and TRBJ2-5, with 7 bases identical to TRBD2. Germline V gene data show CDR1 as SEHNR and CDR2 as FQNEAQ (reference sequence). The ends lost 1 base at V and 5 bases at J; junction bases unmatched: 4. The CDR3 has 14 residues. CDR3 amino acids: CASSLEAGWETQYF. Written as DNA, the CDR3 is TGTGCCAGCAGCTTAGAAGCGGGATGGGAGACCCAGTACTTC.

This clone appeared a single time. The J gene is TRBJ2-1, the V gene TRBV6-5; 10 bases line up with TRBD2. The V segment lost 2 bases and the J segment 9 bases; nucleotides outside the gene matches: 10. There are 16 residues in the CDR3. Germline CDR1 reads MNHEY; CDR2 reads SVGAGI. The CDR3 region is CASSYLAGAYDGEQFF. The DNA for the CDR3 is TGTGCCAGCAGTTACCTAGCGGGGGCATATGATGGTGAGCAGTTCTTC.

This chain links TRBV5-4 with TRBJ2-7; possibly TRBD1 for D (5 bases). Trimming pared 3 bases from V and 1 base from J, leaving 17 bases between. This CDR3 is 16 amino acids long. CDR1 and CDR2 (germline): SGHNT, YYREEE (reference sequence). CDR3 protein: CASSSGHTARSYEQYF. CDR3 coding DNA: TGTGCCAGCAGCTCAGGACATACAGCTAGGTCCTACGAGCAGTACTTC.

V usage is TRBV5-5 and J usage is TRBJ2-1, with no clear D. This CDR3 comprises 17 residues. Germline assignment: CDR1 SGHKS and CDR2 YYEKEE (reference sequence). The ends were cut back, 6 bases at V and 2 bases at J, with 21 bases in the middle. This chain's CDR3 is CASNPWTEMGAYNEQFF. The CDR3 nucleotides are TGTGCCAGCAACCCATGGACGGAGATGGGCGCCTACAATGAGCAGTTCTTC.

The chain couples TRBV18 to TRBJ2-3, with 9 nucleotides matching TRBD2. V shed 2 bases, J shed 0 bases, and the junction held 9 bases outside the gene matches. CDR1 and CDR2 from the germline V gene are KGHSH and LQKENI. The CDR3 extends over 18 amino acids. The CDR3 region is CASSPVAGDHPSTDTQYF. As DNA, the CDR3 is TGTGCCAGCTCACCAGTAGCGGGAGATCACCCTAGCACAGATACGCAGTATTTT.

This clone occurred once. The rearrangement links TRBV9 to TRBJ2-2; 7 bases line up with TRBD1. Germline CDR1 reads SGDLS; CDR2 reads YYNGEE. CDR3 length equals 17 residues. After removal of 0 bases from V and 3 bases from J, the junction contained 8 bases not matched to a gene. In DNA, the CDR3 is TGTGCCAGCAGCGTAGAGCTTAACAGGGGCTACACCGGGGAGCTGTTTTTT. This encodes CASSVELNRGYTGELFF.

The chain is built from TRBV28 and TRBJ1-2; 8 positions match TRBD1. Germline trimming cut 6 bases from V and 4 bases from J; bases unmatched to any gene: 7. Germline loops: CDR1 MDHEN, CDR2 SYDVKM. The CDR3 totals 14 residues. CDR3 in DNA: TGTGCCAGCAGCCTGGACAGGGTGGTCTATGGCTACACCTTC. Protein product: CASSLDRVVYGYTF.

The chain links TRBV7-8 to TRBJ1-5, with D unclear. This CDR3 spans 15 amino acids. Per germline, CDR1 SGHVS and CDR2 FQNEAQ. The V end was cut by 2 bases, the J end by 0 bases, with 8 bases between. Here the CDR3 DNA reads TGTGCCAGCAGCTTATTTCTGGATAGCAATCAGCCCCAGCATTTT. Translating gives CASSLFLDSNQPQHF.

The rearrangement uses TRBV6-5 and TRBJ2-7; a possible D gene is TRBD2 (5 bases). The germline V and J ends were trimmed by 2 bases and 3 bases, with 11 bases remaining between them. The germline CDR1 and CDR2 sequences are MNHEY and SVGAGI. CDR3 length equals 14 residues. As DNA, the CDR3 is TGTGCCAGCAGTTACGGGCCAGGACTCTACGAGCAGTACTTC. Its translation is CASSYGPGLYEQYF.

The chain recombines TRBV4-3 with TRBJ2-1; 9 positions agree with TRBD2. There are 15 residues in the CDR3. V was pared by 1 base and J by 9 bases, with 7 bases of the junction left unmatched. Germline CDR1 reads LGHNA; CDR2 reads YSLEER. The CDR3, as DNA: TGCGCCAGCAGCCAAGGGGGTAGCGGGAGATTTGAGCAGTTCTTC. Its translation is CASSQGGSGRFEQFF.